This passage covers 7 T cell receptor beta chains from one sample sequenced in a study of T cell responses to AZD1222 COVID-19 vaccine. Measured with immunoSEQ multiplex PCR; TCRdb has only the in-frame clones, and not every one. The profile shows about 85,000 clones, around 90% of them singletons. This material consisted of peripheral blood, taken on day 0 of AZD1222 vaccination. The receptors were sampled from an adult in good health.

This chain uses TRBV6-5 with TRBJ2-1, with D uncertain. Trimming removed 2 bases at V and 2 bases at J, with 4 bases between. In germline, CDR1 is MNHEY, CDR2 SVGAGI. The CDR3 extends over 13 amino acids. As DNA, the CDR3 is TGTGCCAGCAGTTACACAACCTACAATGAGCAGTTCTTC. Its protein is CASSYTTYNEQFF.

This chain links TRBV7-9 with TRBJ2-2; D is perhaps TRBD2 (6 bases). This CDR3 is built from 15 residues. Germline V gives CDR1 SEHNR, CDR2 FQNEAQ (reference sequence). V was cut by 5 bases and J by 4 bases, with 14 bases left in between. CDR3 bases: TGTGCCAGCAGCCTCTGGAGGGGACTCACCGGGGAGCTGTTTTTT. Its translation is CASSLWRGLTGELFF.

The rearrangement joins TRBV6-5 to TRBJ2-3; 10 bases agree with TRBD1. Germline V gene lookup returns CDR1 MNHEY and CDR2 SVGAGI. The CDR3 is made up of 14 amino acids. V was pared by 6 bases and J by 6 bases, with 6 bases of the junction left unmatched. The CDR3 spells CASSPGQGMDTQYF. The DNA for the CDR3 is TGTGCCAGCAGCCCGGGACAGGGGATGGATACGCAGTATTTT.

The chain employs TRBV3-1 (or the pseudogene TRBV3-2) and TRBJ1-2; D gene ambiguous. The germline V gene encodes CDR1 LGHDT and CDR2 YNNKEL (reference sequence). Trimming pared 3 bases from V and 6 bases from J, leaving 8 bases between. The CDR3 contains 12 residues. The CDR3 nucleotides are TGTGCCAGCAGCCAGGTAGACAATGGCTACACCTTC. Translation gives CASSQVDNGYTF.

This sequence joins TRBV19 and TRBJ1-1, with D possibly TRBD1 on 6 matching bases. Germline CDR1 and CDR2: LNHDA and SQIVND (reference sequence). Trimming left V 7 bases short and J 0 bases short, with 15 bases between. CDR3 size: 15 residues. In DNA, the CDR3 is TGTGCCAGTATCCCGGGAGCAGGGGTGAACACTGAAGCTTTCTTT. Protein sequence: CASIPGAGVNTEAFF.

This chain uses TRBV10-3 with TRBJ2-3; D remains ambiguous. Trimming stripped 0 bases from V and 4 bases from J, with 8 bases between. The CDR3 has 14 amino acids. Germline CDR1 ENHRY, CDR2 SYGVKD. The CDR3 here is CAISESSSSDTQYF. The CDR3, as DNA: TGTGCCATCAGTGAGTCGTCTAGTTCAGATACGCAGTATTTT.

V usage is TRBV9 and J usage is TRBJ2-7; D is unresolved. CDR3 size: 14 residues. Germline V lookup: CDR1 SGDLS, CDR2 YYNGEE. The V and J ends lost 0 bases and 0 bases respectively, with 7 bases between them. The CDR3 DNA sequence: TGTGCCAGCAGCGTAGACGGACCCTCCTACGAGCAGTACTTC. It is translated as CASSVDGPSYEQYF.